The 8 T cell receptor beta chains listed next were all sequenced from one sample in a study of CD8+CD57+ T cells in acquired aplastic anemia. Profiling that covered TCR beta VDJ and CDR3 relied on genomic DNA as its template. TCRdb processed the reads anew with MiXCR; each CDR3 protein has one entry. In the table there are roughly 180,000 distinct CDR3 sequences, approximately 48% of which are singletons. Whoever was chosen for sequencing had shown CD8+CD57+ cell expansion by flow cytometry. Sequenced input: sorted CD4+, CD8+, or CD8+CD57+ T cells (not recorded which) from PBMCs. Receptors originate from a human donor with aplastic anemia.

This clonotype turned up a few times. The CDR3 DNA reads TGTGCCAGCAGTGGTCAGCGGGGGCCCCCGTTCTTC. Protein: CASSGQRGPPFF. V usage is TRBV28 and J usage is TRBJ2-1; 8 positions agree with TRBD2. Germline V CDR1 and CDR2: MDHEN, SYDVKM. J gave up 15 bases and V 5 bases, and 9 bases lay outside the gene matches. There are 12 residues in the CDR3.

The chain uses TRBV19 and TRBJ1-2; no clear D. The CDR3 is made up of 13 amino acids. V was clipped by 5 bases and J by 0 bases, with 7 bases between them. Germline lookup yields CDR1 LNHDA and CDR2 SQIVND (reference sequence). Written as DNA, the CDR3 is TGTGCCAGTAGTGATGTGACTAACTATGGCTACACCTTC. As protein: CASSDVTNYGYTF.

CDR3 residues: CASSLRLRTGGDGYTF. The CDR3 DNA reads as TGTGCCAGCAGCCTTCGTCTGAGGACAGGGGGCGATGGCTACACCTTC. The chain links TRBV7-3 to TRBJ1-2; 11 bases fit TRBD1. CDR3 length equals 16 residues. Germline CDR1 SGHTA, CDR2 FQGTGA. V lost 5 bases, J lost 6 bases, and 11 bases stayed unmatched. Variable domain in full (rest from reference TRBV7-3 and TRBJ1-2): GAGVSQTPSNKVTEKGKYVELRCDPISGHTALYWYRQSLGQGPEFLIYFQGTGAADDSGLPNDRFFAVRPEGSVSTLKIQRTERGDSAVYLCASSLRLRTGGDGYTFGSGTRLTVV.

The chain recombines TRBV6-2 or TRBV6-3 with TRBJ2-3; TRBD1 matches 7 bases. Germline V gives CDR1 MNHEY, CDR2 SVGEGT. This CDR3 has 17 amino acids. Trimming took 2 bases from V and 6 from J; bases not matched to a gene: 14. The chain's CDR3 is CASSYGTGDRLRDTQYF. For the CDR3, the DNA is TGTGCCAGCAGTTACGGTACAGGGGACCGCCTCCGCGATACGCAGTATTTT.

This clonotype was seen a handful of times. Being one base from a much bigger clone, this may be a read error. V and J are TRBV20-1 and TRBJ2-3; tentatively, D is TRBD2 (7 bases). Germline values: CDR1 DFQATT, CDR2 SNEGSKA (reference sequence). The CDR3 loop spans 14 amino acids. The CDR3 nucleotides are TGCAGTGCTAGAGGGGGGGGCCAGGCAGATAGGCAGTATTTT. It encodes CSARGGGQADRQYF.

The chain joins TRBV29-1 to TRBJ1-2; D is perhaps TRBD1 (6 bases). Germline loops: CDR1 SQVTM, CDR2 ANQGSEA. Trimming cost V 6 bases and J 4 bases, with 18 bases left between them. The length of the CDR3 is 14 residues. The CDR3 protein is CSVDLQGTPYGYTF. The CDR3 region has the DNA TGCAGCGTAGACTTACAGGGAACACCCTATGGCTACACCTTC. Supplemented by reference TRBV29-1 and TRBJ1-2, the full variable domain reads SAVISQKPSRDICQRGTSLTIQCQVDSQVTMMFWYRQQPGQSLTLIATANQGSEATYESGFVIDKFPISRPNLTFSTLTVSNMSPEDSSIYLCSVDLQGTPYGYTFGSGTRLTVV.

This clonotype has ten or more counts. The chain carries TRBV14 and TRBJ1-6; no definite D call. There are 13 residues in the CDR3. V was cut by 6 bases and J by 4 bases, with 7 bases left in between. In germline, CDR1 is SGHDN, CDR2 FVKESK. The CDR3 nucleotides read TGTGCCAGCAGAAACAGTTATAATTCACCCCTCCACTTT. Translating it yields CASRNSYNSPLHF.

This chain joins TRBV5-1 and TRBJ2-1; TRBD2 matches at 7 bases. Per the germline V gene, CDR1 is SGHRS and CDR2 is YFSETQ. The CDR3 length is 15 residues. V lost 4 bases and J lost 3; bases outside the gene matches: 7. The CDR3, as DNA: TGCGCCAGCAGCCGCGGACTAGGGGACTACAATGAGCAGTTCTTC. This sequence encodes CASSRGLGDYNEQFF. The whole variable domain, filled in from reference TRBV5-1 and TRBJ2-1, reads KAGVTQTPRYLIKTRGQQVTLSCSPISGHRSVSWYQQTPGQGLQFLFEYFSETQRNKGNFPGRFSGRQFSNSRSEMNVSTLELGDSALYLCASSRGLGDYNEQFFGPGTRLTVL.